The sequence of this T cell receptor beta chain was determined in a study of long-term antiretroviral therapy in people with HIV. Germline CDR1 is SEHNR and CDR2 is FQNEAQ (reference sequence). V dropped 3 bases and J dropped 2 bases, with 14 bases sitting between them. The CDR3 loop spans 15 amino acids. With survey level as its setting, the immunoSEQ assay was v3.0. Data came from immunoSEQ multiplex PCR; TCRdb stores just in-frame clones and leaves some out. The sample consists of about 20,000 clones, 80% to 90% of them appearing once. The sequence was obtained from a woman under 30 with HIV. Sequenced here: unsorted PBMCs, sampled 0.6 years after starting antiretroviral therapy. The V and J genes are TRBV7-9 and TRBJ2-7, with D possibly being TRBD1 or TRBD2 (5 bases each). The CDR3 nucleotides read TGTGCCAGCAGCTTGCCGGGACGCCCGACCTACGAGCAGTACTTC. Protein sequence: CASSLPGRPTYEQYF.